These 11 T cell receptor beta chains were sequenced from one sample in a study of shared clonotypes between healthy human individuals. The assay was immunoSEQ multiplex PCR, and TCRdb's table has in-frame clones only and misses some. The sample includes a few million clones, approximately 95% of them seen just once. The sequenced sample was naive CD4+ T cells sorted from blood. This sample's subset: CD45RA+ positively selected. Every receptor here comes from a man in his late teens or twenties in good health.

Here the CDR3 reads CASSLATGQGASPLHF. The CDR3 region has the DNA TGTGCCAGCAGCTTAGCAACGGGACAGGGCGCCTCACCCCTCCACTTT. The chain combines TRBV7-9 with TRBJ1-6; 9 bases fit TRBD1. CDR3 length: 16 amino acids. The V gene's germline CDR1 is SEHNR and CDR2 FQNEAQ (reference sequence). V dropped 0 bases and J dropped 10; count of bases not matched to a gene: 7.

The rearrangement uses TRBV6-6 and TRBJ1-2; TRBD1 might be the D (6 bases). Trimming pared 4 bases from V and 2 bases from J, leaving 14 bases between. CDR1 is MNHNY, CDR2 SVGAGI, per germline (reference sequence). The CDR3 covers 15 residues. CDR3 sequence (DNA): TGTGCCAGCAGTTCCACAGGGACGGCGAACTATGGCTACACCTTC. As protein: CASSSTGTANYGYTF.

The chain combines TRBV7-6 with TRBJ2-2; possible D gene TRBD1, 6 bases. Germline CDR1 is SGHVS and CDR2 is FNYEAQ. The germline V and J ends were trimmed by 5 bases and 8 bases, with 12 bases remaining between them. The CDR3 has 13 amino acids. The CDR3 reads CASSGTNVGELFF. For the CDR3, the DNA is TGTGCCAGCAGCGGGACAAACGTAGGGGAGCTGTTTTTT. The whole variable domain, filled in from reference TRBV7-6 and TRBJ2-2, reads GAGVSQSPRYKVTKRGQDVALRCDPISGHVSLYWYRQALGQGPEFLTYFNYEAQQDKSGLPNDRFSAERPEGSISTLTIQRTEQRDSAMYRCASSGTNVGELFFGEGSRLTVL.

V is TRBV2 and J is TRBJ2-3, with TRBD2 identical over 7 bases. This CDR3 has 14 amino acids. Per germline, CDR1 SNHLY and CDR2 FYNNEI. V lost 8 bases and J lost 2; bases outside the gene matches: 7. The DNA for the CDR3 is TGTGCCAGCCGTCTAGCGGATAACACAGATACGCAGTATTTT. The encoded protein is CASRLADNTDTQYF.

This CDR3 reads CASRQGLAGGSDTQYF. In DNA form, the CDR3 reads TGTGCCAGCAGACAGGGACTAGCGGGAGGTAGCGATACGCAGTATTTT. The V call is TRBV5-8, the J call TRBJ2-3; TRBD2 aligns across 15 bases. Germline trimming cut 5 bases from V and 6 bases from J; bases unmatched to any gene: 7. Germline assignment: CDR1 SGHTS and CDR2 YDEGEE. The length of the CDR3 is 16 residues.

V gene TRBV5-1 combines with J gene TRBJ1-4; no firm D call. The V and J ends lost 7 bases and 3 bases respectively, with 10 bases between them. The CDR3 totals 13 residues. The germline V gene has CDR1 SGHRS and CDR2 YFSETQ. CDR3 sequence (DNA): TGCGCCAGCTCCCGGTGGGCTAATGAAAAACTGTTTTTT. Protein: CASSRWANEKLFF.

The chain has TRBV30 and TRBJ2-5; 8 nucleotides match TRBD2. Trimming removed 4 bases from V and 1 base from J; junction bases left unmatched: 5. Germline V CDR1 and CDR2: GTSNPN, SVGIG (reference sequence). The CDR3 is made up of 14 amino acids. CDR3 DNA sequence: TGTGCCTGGACCCTACTAGCGGCCCAAGAGACCCAGTACTTC. Its translation: CAWTLLAAQETQYF.

The chain uses TRBV9 and TRBJ1-3; D unresolved. This CDR3 has 16 residues. Trimming stripped 4 bases from V and 8 bases from J, with 22 bases between. Per the germline V gene, CDR1 is SGDLS and CDR2 is YYNGEE. CDR3 DNA: TGTGCCAGCAGCCCCCGGGTAGGAAGGACGGCGCACACCATATATTTT. Protein: CASSPRVGRTAHTIYF.

The V and J genes are TRBV7-2 and TRBJ2-3, with 11 bases that match TRBD2. Germline V lookup: CDR1 SGHTA, CDR2 FQGNSA. V trimming: 9 bases; J trimming: 6 bases; junction bases outside the gene matches: 8. CDR3 length equals 14 residues. CDR3 coding DNA: TGTGCCAGTTTAGCGGGGGGGCCGAGGGATACGCAGTATTTT. Residues: CASLAGGPRDTQYF.

The genes are TRBV7-9 and TRBJ2-1, with 8 bases matching TRBD2. There are 15 residues in the CDR3. Germline lookup yields CDR1 SEHNR and CDR2 FQNEAQ (reference sequence). J gave up 5 bases and V 4 bases, and 7 bases lay outside the gene matches. In DNA, the CDR3 is TGTGCCAGCAGCTCGTACAGCGGGAGTAACAATGAGCAGTTCTTC. Translating gives CASSSYSGSNNEQFF.

This chain links TRBV11-3 with TRBJ2-2, with D uncertain. The V end lost 1 base, the J end lost 5 bases, and 14 bases lay between the germline ends. This CDR3 has 16 amino acids. Germline CDR1 reads SGHNT; CDR2 reads YENEEA. CDR3 sequence: CASSLVGNVKTGELFF. The DNA of the CDR3 is TGTGCCAGCAGCTTAGTGGGTAACGTAAAAACCGGGGAGCTGTTTTTT. Variable domain in full (rest from reference TRBV11-3 and TRBJ2-2): EAGVVQSPRYKIIEKKQPVAFWCNPISGHNTLYWYLQNLGQGPELLIRYENEEAVDDSQLPKDRFSAERLKGVDSTLKIQPAELGDSAVYLCASSLVGNVKTGELFFGEGSRLTVL.